The entry below gives a single TCR beta chain sequence along with its context. In the original workflow: From reference gene primer amplification, estimates of nucleated cell counts were derived. Profiled with immunoSEQ multiplex PCR; TCRdb holds only in-frame clones, not every one. V and J calls and clone size are those listed in that table; D and trimming were worked out from the DNA. The sample has fewer than 40,000 clones, 70% to 90% seen once. With 5 bases clipped from V and 8 bases from J, the junction kept 4 bases outside the gene matches. This CDR3 is built from 13 residues. In germline, CDR1 is MDHEN, CDR2 SYDVKM. The sample comes from a study of blood T cell repertoires in COVID-19. Study background: The study drew acute and convalescent COVID-19 samples from the United States, Italy and Spain.

This sequence joins TRBV28 and TRBJ1-2; TRBD1 aligns across 11 bases. This receptor was taken from a human donor in a cohort sampled during active COVID-19. Sequenced: peripheral blood. The CDR3, as DNA: TGTGCCAGCAGTAAGGACAGGGGGCGCGGCTACACCTTC. Its translation is CASSKDRGRGYTF.